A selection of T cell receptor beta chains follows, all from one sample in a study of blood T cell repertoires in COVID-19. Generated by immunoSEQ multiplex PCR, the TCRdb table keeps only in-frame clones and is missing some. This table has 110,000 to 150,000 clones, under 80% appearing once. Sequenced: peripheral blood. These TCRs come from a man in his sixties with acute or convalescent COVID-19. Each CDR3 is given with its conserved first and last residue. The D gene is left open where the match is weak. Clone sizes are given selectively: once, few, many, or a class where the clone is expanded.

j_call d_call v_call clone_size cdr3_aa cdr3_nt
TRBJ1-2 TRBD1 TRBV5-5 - CASSLTGQGEDGYTF TGTGCCAGCAGCTTAACGGGACAGGGGGAGGATGGCTACACCTTC
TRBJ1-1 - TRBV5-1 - CASSWDKNTEAFF TGCGCCAGCAGCTGGGACAAGAACACTGAAGCTTTCTTT
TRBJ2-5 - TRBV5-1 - CASSLVEGAQETQYF TGCGCCAGCAGCTTGGTGGAGGGGGCCCAAGAGACCCAGTACTTC
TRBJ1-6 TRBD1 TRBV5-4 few CASSIQGDNSPLHF TGTGCCAGCAGCATTCAGGGGGATAATTCACCCCTCCACTTT
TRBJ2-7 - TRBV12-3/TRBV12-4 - CASSITGLYEQYF TGTGCCAGCAGCATAACGGGGTTATACGAGCAGTACTTC
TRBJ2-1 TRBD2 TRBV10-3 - CAIRPGTSGSFDNEQFF TGTGCCATCAGACCCGGGACTAGCGGGAGTTTCGACAATGAGCAGTTCTTC
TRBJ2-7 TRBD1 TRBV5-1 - CASSLGDRVDEQYF TGCGCCAGCAGCTTGGGTGACAGGGTAGACGAGCAGTACTTC
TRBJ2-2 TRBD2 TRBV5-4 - CASSSGTTRTGELFF TGTGCCAGCAGCTCGGGGACTACCAGAACCGGGGAGCTGTTTTTT
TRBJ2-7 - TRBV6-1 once CASSDPYRFTYEQYF TGTGCCAGCAGTGATCCATACAGGTTCACCTACGAGCAGTACTTC
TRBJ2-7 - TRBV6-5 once CASSYSSLVEEQYF TGTGCCAGCAGTTACTCGAGCCTTGTCGAGGAGCAGTACTTC
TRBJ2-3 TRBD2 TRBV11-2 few CASSLAGGTDTQYF TGTGCCAGCAGCTTAGCGGGAGGAACAGATACGCAGTATTTT
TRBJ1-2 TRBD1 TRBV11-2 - CASSPGQGPYGYTF TGTGCCAGCAGCCCGGGACAGGGACCATATGGCTACACCTTC
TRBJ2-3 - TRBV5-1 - CASSSIADTQYF TGCGCCAGCAGCAGTATCGCGGATACGCAGTATTTT
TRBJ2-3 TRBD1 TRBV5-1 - CASSRGDRETDTQYF TGCGCCAGCAGCCGGGGGGACAGGGAAACAGATACGCAGTATTTT
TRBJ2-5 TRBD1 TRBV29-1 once CSVEEGTGGGETQYF TGCAGCGTTGAAGAGGGGACAGGGGGCGGGGAGACCCAGTACTTC
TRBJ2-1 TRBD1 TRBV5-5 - CASSSRTGSYNEQFF TGTGCCAGCAGCTCCCGGACAGGGTCCTACAATGAGCAGTTCTTC
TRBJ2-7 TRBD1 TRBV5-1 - CASSLFQGGYYEQYF TGCGCCAGCAGCTTGTTCCAAGGGGGCTACTACGAGCAGTACTTC
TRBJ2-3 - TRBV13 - CASSPRQAPSTDTQYF TGTGCCAGCAGCCCTCGACAGGCTCCTAGCACAGATACGCAGTATTTT
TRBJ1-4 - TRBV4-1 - CASSPHRGTNEKLFF TGCGCCAGCAGCCCACATCGGGGAACTAATGAAAAACTGTTTTTT
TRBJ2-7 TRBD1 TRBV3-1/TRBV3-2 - CASSRGQGPSYEQYF TGTGCCAGCAGCCGGGGACAGGGACCCTCCTACGAGCAGTACTTC
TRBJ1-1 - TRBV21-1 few CAPTRGPGNTEAFF TGTGCCCCTACGCGGGGGCCGGGAAACACTGAAGCTTTCTTT
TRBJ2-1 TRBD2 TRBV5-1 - CASSQGGGREQFF TGCGCCAGCAGCCAGGGTGGCGGGAGAGAGCAGTTCTTC
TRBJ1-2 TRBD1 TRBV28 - CASSMTGGNYGYTF TGTGCCAGCAGTATGACAGGGGGCAACTATGGCTACACCTTC
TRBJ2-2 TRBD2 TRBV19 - CASSFHCGISGRARGTGELFF TGTGCCAGTAGCTTCCATTGCGGGATTAGCGGGAGGGCCAGGGGGACCGGGGAGCTGTTTTTT
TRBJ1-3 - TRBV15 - CATSRDTGTEGNTIYF TGTGCCACCAGCAGAGATACAGGAACCGAAGGAAACACCATATATTTT
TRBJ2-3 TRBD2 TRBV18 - CASSPLTSGSTDTQYF TGTGCCAGCTCACCCCTGACTAGCGGGAGCACAGATACGCAGTATTTT
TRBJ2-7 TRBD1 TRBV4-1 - CASSQVGGQGSEQYF TGCGCCAGCAGCCAGGTGGGGGGACAGGGCTCCGAGCAGTACTTC
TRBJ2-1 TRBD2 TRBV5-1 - CASSLQSGRGYNEQFF TGCGCCAGCAGCTTACAAAGCGGGAGGGGCTACAATGAGCAGTTCTTC
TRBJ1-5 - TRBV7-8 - CASSFLQGGISNQPQHF TGTGCCAGCAGCTTTTTACAGGGCGGTATTAGCAATCAGCCCCAGCATTTT
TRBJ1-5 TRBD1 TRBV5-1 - CASSPTGGTNQPQHF TGCGCCAGCAGTCCTACAGGGGGCACAAATCAGCCCCAGCATTTT
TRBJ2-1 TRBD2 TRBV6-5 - CASSPGRVRNEQFF TGTGCCAGCAGCCCCGGGAGGGTTAGGAATGAGCAGTTCTTC
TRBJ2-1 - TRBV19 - CASSMGTNTAEQFF TGTGCCAGTAGTATGGGCACGAATACGGCTGAGCAGTTCTTC
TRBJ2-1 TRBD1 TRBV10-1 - CASSGQTGVLVNEQFF TGCGCCAGCAGTGGACAAACAGGGGTTCTGGTCAATGAGCAGTTCTTC
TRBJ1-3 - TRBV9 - CASSATGASGNTIYF TGTGCCAGCAGCGCAACAGGAGCCTCTGGAAACACCATATATTTT
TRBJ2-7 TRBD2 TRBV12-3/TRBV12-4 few CASSREGGYEQYF TGTGCCAGCAGCCGGGAGGGTGGCTACGAGCAGTACTTC
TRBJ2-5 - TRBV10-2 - CASSERDRETQYF TGCGCCAGCAGTGAGCGAGACAGGGAGACCCAGTACTTC
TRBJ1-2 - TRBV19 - CASYRDTYYGYTF TGTGCCAGTTACCGGGACACTTACTATGGCTACACCTTC
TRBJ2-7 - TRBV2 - CASSAGPYEQYF TGTGCCAGCAGCGCAGGGCCCTACGAGCAGTACTTC
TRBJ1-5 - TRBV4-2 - CASSQGGLSGKSSNQPQHF TGTGCCAGCAGCCAAGGGGGGCTCTCAGGGAAGTCGAGCAATCAGCCCCAGCATTTT
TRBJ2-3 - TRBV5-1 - CASSSGGTPSTDTQYF TGCGCCAGCAGCTCCGGAGGGACCCCTAGCACAGATACGCAGTATTTT
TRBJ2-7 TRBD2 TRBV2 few CASRGSGGSSYEQYF TGTGCCAGCCGAGGTTCGGGGGGAAGCTCCTACGAGCAGTACTTC
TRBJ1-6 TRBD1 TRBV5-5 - CASSSEDRSRYGALHF TGTGCCAGCAGCTCGGAGGACAGGTCGCGTTATGGGGCCCTCCACTTT
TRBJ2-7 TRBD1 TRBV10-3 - CAISGVGGQRRQYF TGTGCCATCAGTGGTGTAGGGGGACAGAGGCGGCAGTACTTC
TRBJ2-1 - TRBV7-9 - CASSPFDEQFF TGTGCCAGCAGCCCCTTCGATGAGCAGTTCTTC
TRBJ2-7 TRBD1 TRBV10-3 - CAISAGQGSYEQYF TGTGCCATCAGCGCGGGACAGGGGTCCTACGAGCAGTACTTC
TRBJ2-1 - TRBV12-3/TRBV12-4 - CASSLTSNEQFF TGTGCCAGCAGCCTGACTAGCAATGAGCAGTTCTTC
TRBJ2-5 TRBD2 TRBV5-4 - CASSLGLARTQETQYF TGTGCCAGCAGCTTGGGACTAGCGAGAACCCAAGAGACCCAGTACTTC
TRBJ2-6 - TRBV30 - CAWRLGLGANVLTF TGTGCCTGGAGGCTGGGGCTTGGGGCCAACGTCCTGACTTTC
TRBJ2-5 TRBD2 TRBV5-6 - CASSLAVLAGRETQYF TGTGCCAGCAGCTTGGCCGTTCTAGCGGGAAGGGAGACCCAGTACTTC
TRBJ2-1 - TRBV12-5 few CASGLGLSSYNEQFF TGTGCTAGTGGTTTGGGCCTAAGCTCCTACAATGAGCAGTTCTTC
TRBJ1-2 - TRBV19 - CASTTNYGYTF TGTGCCAGTACTACTAACTATGGCTACACCTTC
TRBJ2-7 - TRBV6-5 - CASEAERLSSYEQYF TGTGCCAGCGAGGCGGAGCGGCTATCCTCCTACGAGCAGTACTTC
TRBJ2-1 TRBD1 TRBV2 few CASSEGTGTYNEQFF TGTGCCAGCAGTGAAGGGACAGGGACCTACAATGAGCAGTTCTTC
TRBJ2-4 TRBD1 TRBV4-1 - CASSHGTDKNIQYF TGCGCCAGCAGCCACGGGACAGACAAAAACATTCAGTACTTC